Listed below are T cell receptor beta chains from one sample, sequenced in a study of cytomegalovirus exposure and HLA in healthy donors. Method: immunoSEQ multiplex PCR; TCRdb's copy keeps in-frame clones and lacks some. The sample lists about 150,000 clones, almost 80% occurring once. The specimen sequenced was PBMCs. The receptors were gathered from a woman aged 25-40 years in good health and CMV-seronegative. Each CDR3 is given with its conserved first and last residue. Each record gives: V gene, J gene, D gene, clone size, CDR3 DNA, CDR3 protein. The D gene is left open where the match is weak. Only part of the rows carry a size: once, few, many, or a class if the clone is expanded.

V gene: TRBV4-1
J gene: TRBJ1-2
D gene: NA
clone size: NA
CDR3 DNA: TGCGCCAGCAGCCAAGAGTCGGGAGGGAGCTATGGCTACACCTTC
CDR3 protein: CASSQESGGSYGYTF

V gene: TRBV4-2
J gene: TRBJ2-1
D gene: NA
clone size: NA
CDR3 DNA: TGTGCCAGCAGCCAAGATGGGGGCGGAGTTTCCTACAATGAGCAGTTCTTC
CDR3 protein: CASSQDGGGVSYNEQFF

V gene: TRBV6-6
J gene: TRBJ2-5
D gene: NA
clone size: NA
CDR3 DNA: TGTGCCAGCAGTTACGACAGCCAGGGGCAGGGGACCCAGTACTTC
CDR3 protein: CASSYDSQGQGTQYF

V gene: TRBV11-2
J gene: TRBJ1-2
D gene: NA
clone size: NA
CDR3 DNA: TGTGCCAGCAGCTTAGATCCGGGGGTCAACTATGGCTACACCTTC
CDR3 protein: CASSLDPGVNYGYTF

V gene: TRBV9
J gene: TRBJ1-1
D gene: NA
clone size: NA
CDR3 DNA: TGTGCCAGCAGCGTAGAAGACAATTTAAACACTGAAGCTTTCTTT
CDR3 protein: CASSVEDNLNTEAFF

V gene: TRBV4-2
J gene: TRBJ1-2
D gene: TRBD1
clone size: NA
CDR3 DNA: TGTGCCAGCAGGAACCCACAGGGGGCTTACTATGGCTACACCTTC
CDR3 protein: CASRNPQGAYYGYTF

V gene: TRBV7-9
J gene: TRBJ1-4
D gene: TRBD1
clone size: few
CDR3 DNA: TGTGCCAGCAGCTTAGTGGGACAGATCCGCCCGAATGAAAAACTGTTTTTT
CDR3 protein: CASSLVGQIRPNEKLFF

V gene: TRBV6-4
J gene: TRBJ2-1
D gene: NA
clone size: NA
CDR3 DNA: TGTGCCAGCAGTGACTCAGGGCGGGCGGCCTACAATGAGCAGTTCTTC
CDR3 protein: CASSDSGRAAYNEQFF

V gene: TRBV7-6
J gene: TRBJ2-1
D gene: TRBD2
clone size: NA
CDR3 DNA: TGTGCCAGCAGCTTACGCTCCCCCACTAGCGGGGGATACAATGAGCAGTTCTTC
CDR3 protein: CASSLRSPTSGGYNEQFF

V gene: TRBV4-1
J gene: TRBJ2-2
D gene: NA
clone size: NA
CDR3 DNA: TGCGCCAGCAGCCAAGACCCCAAGGCAGGGCAGACCGGGGAGCTGTTTTTT
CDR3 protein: CASSQDPKAGQTGELFF

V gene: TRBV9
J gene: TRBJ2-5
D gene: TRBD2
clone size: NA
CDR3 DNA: TGTGCCAGCAGTCCGGGGGGGACGAACCAAGAGACCCAGTACTTC
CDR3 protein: CASSPGGTNQETQYF

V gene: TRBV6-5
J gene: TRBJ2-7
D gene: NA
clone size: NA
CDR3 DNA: TGTGCCAGCAGGTTTGGCCCAGGGGTCGACGAGCAGTACTTC
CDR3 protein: CASRFGPGVDEQYF

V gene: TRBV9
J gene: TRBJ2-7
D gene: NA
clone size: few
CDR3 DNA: TGTGCCAGCAGCCCCGGGTCGTCGTCCTACGAGCAGTACTTC
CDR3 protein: CASSPGSSSYEQYF

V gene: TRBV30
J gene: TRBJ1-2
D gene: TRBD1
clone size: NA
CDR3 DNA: TGTGCCTGGACTGGACAGGGGGCCAGCTACACCTTC
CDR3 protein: CAWTGQGASYTF

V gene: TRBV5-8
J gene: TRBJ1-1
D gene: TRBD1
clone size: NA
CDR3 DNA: TGTGCCAGCAGCTTTTCAGGGGGCTTGGGCACTGAAGCTTTCTTT
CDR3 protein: CASSFSGGLGTEAFF

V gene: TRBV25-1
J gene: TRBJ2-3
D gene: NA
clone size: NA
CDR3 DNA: TGTGCCAGCAGTGGCCTCCAGCGGCAGTATTTT
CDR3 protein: CASSGLQRQYF

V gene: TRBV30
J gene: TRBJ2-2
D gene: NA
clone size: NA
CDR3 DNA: TGTGCCTGGGGAGAGGAGGGGAGATCGAACACCGGGGAGCTGTTTTTT
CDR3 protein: CAWGEEGRSNTGELFF

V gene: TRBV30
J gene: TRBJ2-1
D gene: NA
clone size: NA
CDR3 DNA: TGTGCCTGGAGTGTATTTCCCGGTGAGCAGTTCTTC
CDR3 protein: CAWSVFPGEQFF

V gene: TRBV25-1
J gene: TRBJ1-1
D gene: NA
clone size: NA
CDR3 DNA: TGTGCCAGCAGTGAGGCAGGGCCGAACACTGAAGCTTTCTTT
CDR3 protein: CASSEAGPNTEAFF

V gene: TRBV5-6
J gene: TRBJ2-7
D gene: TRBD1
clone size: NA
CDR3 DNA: TGTGCCAGCAGCTTGGTACGGACAGGGGGTGCGGAGCAGTACTTC
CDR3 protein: CASSLVRTGGAEQYF

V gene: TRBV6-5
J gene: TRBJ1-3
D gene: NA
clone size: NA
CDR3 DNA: TGTGCCAGCGTTTTACGGGGAGGAGGCGGAAACACCATATATTTT
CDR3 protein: CASVLRGGGGNTIYF

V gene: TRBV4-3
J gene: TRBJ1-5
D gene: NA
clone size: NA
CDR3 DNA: TGCGCCAGCAGCCAAGATACAGTTAGCAATCAGCCCCAGCATTTT
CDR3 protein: CASSQDTVSNQPQHF

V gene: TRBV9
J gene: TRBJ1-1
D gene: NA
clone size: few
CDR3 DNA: TGTGCCAGCAGCGTCCTCGGAGTTCTGAACACTGAAGCTTTCTTT
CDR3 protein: CASSVLGVLNTEAFF

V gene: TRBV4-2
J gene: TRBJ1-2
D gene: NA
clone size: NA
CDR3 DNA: TGTGCCAGCAGCCAAGATCAGTATGGCTACACCTTC
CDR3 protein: CASSQDQYGYTF

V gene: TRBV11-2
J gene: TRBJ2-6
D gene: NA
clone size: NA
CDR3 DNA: TGTGCCAGCAGCCCGCCGTCCCGGTCGGGGGCCAACGTCCTGACTTTC
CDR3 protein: CASSPPSRSGANVLTF

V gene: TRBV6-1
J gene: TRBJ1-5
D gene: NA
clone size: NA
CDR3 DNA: TGTGCCAGCAGTGATTCTTGGCAGGGATTAAGTCAGCCCCAGCATTTT
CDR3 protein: CASSDSWQGLSQPQHF

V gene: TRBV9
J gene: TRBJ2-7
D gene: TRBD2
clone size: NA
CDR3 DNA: TGTGCCAGCCCGTTAAATACCCCCGGGAGGCAGCGAAGCTCCTACGAGCAGTACTTC
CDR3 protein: CASPLNTPGRQRSSYEQYF

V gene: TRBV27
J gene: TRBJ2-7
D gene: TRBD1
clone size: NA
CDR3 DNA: TGTGCCAGCAGCCGCAAGGGACAGGGGTACTACGAGCAGTACTTC
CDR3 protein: CASSRKGQGYYEQYF

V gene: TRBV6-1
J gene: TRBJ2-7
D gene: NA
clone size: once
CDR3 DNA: TGTGCCAGCAGTGAGGGACAACTCTACGAGCAGTACTTC
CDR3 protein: CASSEGQLYEQYF

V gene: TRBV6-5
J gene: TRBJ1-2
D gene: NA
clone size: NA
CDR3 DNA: TGTGCCAGCTACCCAGGGGCTTGGAGAGCTAGAGGCTACACCTTC
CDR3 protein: CASYPGAWRARGYTF

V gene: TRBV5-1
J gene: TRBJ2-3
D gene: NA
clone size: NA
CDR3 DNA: TGCGCCAGCAGCTATCGGGACATAGGGTTGGATACGCAGTATTTT
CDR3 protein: CASSYRDIGLDTQYF

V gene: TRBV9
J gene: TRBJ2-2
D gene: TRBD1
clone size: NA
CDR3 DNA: TGTGCCAGCAGCGTAGGAAGGACAGGGGGCGCGAACACCGGGGAGCTGTTTTTT
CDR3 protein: CASSVGRTGGANTGELFF

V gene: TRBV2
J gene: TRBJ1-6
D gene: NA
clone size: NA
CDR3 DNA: TGTGCCAGCAGTGACGGGGGGACTATTAATTCACCCCTCCACTTT
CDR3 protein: CASSDGGTINSPLHF

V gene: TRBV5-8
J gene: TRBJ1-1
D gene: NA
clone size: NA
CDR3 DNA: TGTGCCAGCAGCTTTGCCGGGGGCACTGAAGCTTTCTTT
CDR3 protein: CASSFAGGTEAFF

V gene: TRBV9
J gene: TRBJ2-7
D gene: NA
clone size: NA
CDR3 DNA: TGTGCCAGCAGCGTAGGAGGGGACATCTACGAGCAGTACTTC
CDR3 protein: CASSVGGDIYEQYF

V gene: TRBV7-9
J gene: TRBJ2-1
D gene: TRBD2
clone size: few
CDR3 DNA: TGTGCCAGCAGTAAATCTTTGGCGGGGGTAGGTTACAATGAGCAGTTCTTC
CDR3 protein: CASSKSLAGVGYNEQFF

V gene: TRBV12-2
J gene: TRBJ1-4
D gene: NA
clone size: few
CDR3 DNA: TGTGCAAGTCGCTTAGGGGGGACAGGGAGAGAAAAACTGTTTTTT
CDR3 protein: CASRLGGTGREKLFF

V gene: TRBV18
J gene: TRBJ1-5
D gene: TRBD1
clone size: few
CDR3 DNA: TGTGCCAGCTCATCGGGACAGAATCAGCCCCAGCATTTT
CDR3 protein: CASSSGQNQPQHF

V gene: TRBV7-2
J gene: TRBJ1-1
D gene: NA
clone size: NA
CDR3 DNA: TGTGCCAGCAGCGTAGATACAGGGAACGACCTTAAAGCTTTCTTT
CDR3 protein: CASSVDTGNDLKAFF

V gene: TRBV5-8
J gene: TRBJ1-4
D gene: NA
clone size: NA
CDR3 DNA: TGTGCCAGCAGCCGCTACAGGGTTCAACTTTATGAAAAACTGTTTTTT
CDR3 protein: CASSRYRVQLYEKLFF

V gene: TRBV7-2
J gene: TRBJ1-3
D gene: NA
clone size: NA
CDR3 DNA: TGTGCCAGCAGCTTAGCGCCTCAAGCACTAAGACGCGAGGGGGTTGGAAACACCATATATTTT
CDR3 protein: CASSLAPQALRREGVGNTIYF